A single sample is the source of the 22 T cell receptor beta chains below, sequenced in a study of blood T cell repertoires in COVID-19. TCRdb keeps only in-frame clones here, not all; method: immunoSEQ multiplex PCR. The data hold approximately 300,000 clones, with about 93% observed a single time. The sample was peripheral blood. These receptors originate from a woman younger than 45 with COVID-19, enrolled during active disease.

The CDR3 DNA follows: TGTGCCAGTAGTATCCTCGGACTAGCGGGAGGGCCGGGGTCCTACAATGAGCAGTTCTTC. This translates into CASSILGLAGGPGSYNEQFF. The genes are TRBV19 and TRBJ2-1; 15 nucleotides agree with TRBD2. From germline, CDR1 is LNHDA and CDR2 SQIVND (reference sequence). V lost 3 bases, J lost 1 base, and 10 bases stayed unmatched. The CDR3 extends over 20 amino acids.

The chain employs TRBV6-6 and TRBJ2-2; 9 positions match TRBD1. The V and J ends lost 7 bases and 2 bases, in that order; junction bases with no gene match: 8. In germline, CDR1 is MNHNY, CDR2 SVGAGI (reference sequence). The CDR3 consists of 16 residues. CDR3 loop: CASTSGTGYNTGELFF. CDR3 DNA: TGTGCCAGCACCTCCGGGACAGGGTATAACACCGGGGAGCTGTTTTTT.

The chain couples TRBV11-2 to TRBJ2-7, with TRBD1 matching 7 bases. Germline CDR1 and CDR2: SGHAT and FQNNGV. V shed 4 bases, J shed 6 bases, and the junction held 9 bases outside the gene matches. The CDR3 contains 14 residues. CDR3 sequence reads: CASSSYRGHGEQYF. CDR3 nucleotide sequence: TGTGCCAGCAGCTCTTACAGGGGACACGGCGAGCAGTACTTC.

The chain employs TRBV5-1 and TRBJ1-4; D possibly corresponds to TRBD1 (5 bases). The CDR3 has 15 amino acids. Trimming left V 0 bases short and J 0 bases short, with 6 bases between. Germline V gene sequence: CDR1 SGHRS, CDR2 YFSETQ. DNA for the CDR3: TGCGCCAGCAGCTTGGTCAGGGCAACTAATGAAAAACTGTTTTTT. It codes for CASSLVRATNEKLFF.

V usage is TRBV10-3 and J usage is TRBJ1-3; possibly TRBD1 for D (6 bases). This CDR3 is 13 amino acids long. The ends were cut back, 7 bases at V and 0 bases at J, with 7 bases in the middle. Germline-derived CDR1 and CDR2 are ENHRY and SYGVKD. CDR3 bases: TGTGCCATCAAGGACAGCTCTGGAAACACCATATATTTT. Translated: CAIKDSSGNTIYF.

This chain uses TRBV7-3 with TRBJ2-5, with a possible D match to TRBD2 (6 bases). Per the germline V gene, CDR1 is SGHTA and CDR2 is FQGTGA. V lost 0 bases to trimming and J lost 1 base, with 15 bases between them. The CDR3 length is 17 residues. CDR3: CASSLTGRDGGQETQYF. In DNA, the CDR3 is TGTGCCAGCAGCTTAACGGGGCGGGACGGGGGCCAAGAGACCCAGTACTTC.

V gene TRBV9 combines with J gene TRBJ1-1; D uncertain. Trimming took 3 bases from V and 0 from J, leaving 6 bases between them. Looked up from germline, CDR1 is SGDLS and CDR2 is YYNGEE. The length of the CDR3 is 13 residues. Here the CDR3 reads CASSEDLNTEAFF. The CDR3 DNA follows: TGTGCCAGCAGCGAGGACTTGAACACTGAAGCTTTCTTT.

This sequence joins TRBV3-1 (or the pseudogene TRBV3-2) and TRBJ2-3, with unresolved D. The germline V gene has CDR1 LGHDT and CDR2 YNNKEL (reference sequence). This CDR3 contains 13 residues. Trimming left V 0 bases short and J 5 bases short, with 6 bases between. As DNA, the CDR3 is TGTGCCAGCAGCCAAGATCGACTAGATACGCAGTATTTT. Its protein is CASSQDRLDTQYF.

This clone was seen just once. The chain employs TRBV28 and TRBJ1-3; 9 bases line up with TRBD1. CDR1 MDHEN and CDR2 SYDVKM come from the germline V gene. The V gene end was trimmed by 7 bases and the J gene end by 2 bases; junction bases not matched to a gene: 6. The CDR3 has 15 residues. The CDR3 sequence: CASKGGQGTGNTIYF. CDR3 DNA: TGTGCCAGCAAGGGGGGACAGGGTACTGGAAACACCATATATTTT.

V and J are TRBV14 and TRBJ2-7; TRBD2 aligns across 8 bases. The V gene end was trimmed by 0 bases and the J gene end by 6 bases; junction bases not matched to a gene: 7. Germline V gene sequence: CDR1 SGHDN, CDR2 FVKESK. The CDR3 loop spans 15 amino acids. CDR3 sequence: CASSQDLAAGGEQYF. The CDR3 nucleotides are TGTGCCAGCAGCCAAGATTTAGCCGCGGGGGGCGAGCAGTACTTC.

CDR3 sequence reads: CASSIPGTRGDTEAFF. The CDR3 DNA is TGTGCCAGTAGTATTCCTGGAACCCGGGGGGACACTGAAGCTTTCTTT. The gene calls are TRBV19 and TRBJ1-1, with D tentatively TRBD1 (5 bases). Germline V gene sequence: CDR1 LNHDA, CDR2 SQIVND (reference sequence). CDR3 length: 16 residues. The germline V and J ends were trimmed by 3 bases and 3 bases, with 17 bases remaining between them.

This chain connects TRBV10-3 to TRBJ2-3; D unresolved. Looked up from germline, CDR1 is ENHRY and CDR2 is SYGVKD. Trimming removed 5 bases from V and 3 bases from J, with 6 bases in between. The CDR3 length is 12 residues. The CDR3 DNA is TGTGCCATCAGTAAAGCAACAGATACGCAGTATTTT. It is translated as CAISKATDTQYF.

In DNA, the CDR3 is TGTGCCAGCAGTGGACTAGTAGGGACCGGGGAGCTGTTTTTT. It yields the protein CASSGLVGTGELFF. The rearrangement joins TRBV28 to TRBJ2-2, with 7 bases matching TRBD2. The CDR3 has 14 amino acids. Trimming removed 5 bases from V and 5 bases from J; junction bases left unmatched: 5. Germline CDR1 reads MDHEN; CDR2 reads SYDVKM.

The V and J genes are TRBV2 and TRBJ2-1; TRBD2 might be the D (5 bases). In germline, CDR1 is SNHLY, CDR2 FYNNEI. The CDR3 extends over 16 amino acids. Trimming cost V 6 bases and J 6 bases, with 21 bases left between them. CDR3 sequence (DNA): TGTGCCAGCAGCCCTGGGGAGCTGGGATTGATCAATGAGCAGTTCTTC. Translated: CASSPGELGLINEQFF.

J is TRBJ1-5 and V is TRBV5-4; 9 bases agree with TRBD1. This CDR3 region has 14 residues. V trimming: 4 bases; J trimming: 7 bases; junction bases outside the gene matches: 6. Per the germline V gene, CDR1 is SGHNT and CDR2 is YYREEE (reference sequence). The CDR3 here is CASSAGTGNQPQHF. The CDR3, as DNA: TGTGCCAGCAGCGCCGGGACAGGGAACCAGCCCCAGCATTTT.

The chain is built from TRBV6-5 and TRBJ1-4; 10 nucleotides align to TRBD1. The CDR3 loop spans 14 amino acids. Per germline, CDR1 MNHEY and CDR2 SVGAGI. V dropped 6 bases and J dropped 6; count of bases not matched to a gene: 4. CDR3 DNA: TGTGCCAGCAGGAAGACAGGGGGCTATGAAAAACTGTTTTTT. Protein: CASRKTGGYEKLFF.

The chain links TRBV5-6 to TRBJ2-3; TRBD1 agrees at 12 bases. The CDR3 has 17 residues. Per the germline V gene, CDR1 is SGHDT and CDR2 is YYEEEE. Trimming took 2 bases from V and 3 from J; bases not matched to a gene: 7. The CDR3 loop reads CASSFPGQGASTDTQYF. CDR3 nucleotide sequence: TGTGCCAGCAGCTTTCCGGGACAGGGGGCGTCGACAGATACGCAGTATTTT.

The chain links TRBV11-2 to TRBJ2-1; D is undetermined. Germline assignment: CDR1 SGHAT and CDR2 FQNNGV. The CDR3 has 13 amino acids. Trimming pared 4 bases from V and 10 bases from J, leaving 14 bases between. The CDR3 protein is CASSSGLVAEQFF. The DNA for the CDR3 is TGTGCCAGCAGCTCGGGTCTGGTGGCGGAGCAGTTCTTC.

The CDR3 sequence is CATRTDRGSYEQYF. The CDR3 DNA reads TGTGCCACCAGGACGGACAGGGGGAGCTACGAGCAGTACTTC. This chain links TRBV15 with TRBJ2-7; 10 bases align to TRBD1. The CDR3 has 14 residues. The V segment lost 6 bases and the J segment 3 bases; nucleotides outside the gene matches: 5. Germline V gene data show CDR1 as LNHNV and CDR2 as YYDKDF (reference sequence).

The V call is TRBV27, the J call TRBJ1-1; a weak D match, TRBD1 (5 bases). Germline lookup yields CDR1 MNHEY and CDR2 SMNVEV (reference sequence). This CDR3 has 14 amino acids. V was pared by 2 bases and J by 0 bases, with 7 bases between. CDR3 amino acids: CASSLLGLNTEAFF. CDR3 nucleotides: TGTGCCAGCAGTTTACTGGGGCTGAACACTGAAGCTTTCTTT.

This chain links TRBV9 with TRBJ2-7, with D possibly being TRBD1 (6 bases). CDR1 SGDLS and CDR2 YYNGEE come from the germline V gene. V dropped 6 bases and J dropped 5 bases, with 9 bases sitting between them. The CDR3 is 11 amino acids. The CDR3: CASNRDNEQYF. The DNA for the CDR3 is TGTGCCAGCAACAGGGATAACGAGCAGTACTTC.

The sample holds a few counts of this clone. The chain couples TRBV9 to TRBJ1-4; D perhaps matches TRBD1 (5 bases). The V gene lost 4 bases and the J gene lost 8 bases, with 15 bases spanning the gap. The CDR3 covers 14 residues. Germline V gives CDR1 SGDLS, CDR2 YYNGEE. The chain's CDR3 is CASSPPRGDEKLFF. The CDR3 DNA sequence: TGTGCCAGCAGCCCCCCACGGGGGGACGAAAAACTGTTTTTT.